The entry below gives a single TCR beta chain sequence along with its context. These data originate in a study of blood T cells in healthy people across ages. A second PCR, run for about 6 to 11 cycles, used a sample-barcoded 5' primer plus a J-beta primer mix. Tagging of each cDNA molecule was performed by a template-switch adaptor with 12 random nucleotides. TCRdb itself ran the 5' RACE reads through MiXCR, one entry per CDR3 protein. The sample has around 500,000 distinct CDR3 sequences; roughly a quarter are singletons. This CDR3 is built from 12 residues. Germline V gene data show CDR1 as SQVTM and CDR2 as ANQGSEA. J was trimmed by 5 bases and V by 7 bases; bases with no gene match: 7. These data also featured in a second study, about T cells of mothers and their children.

This rearrangement joins TRBV29-1 to TRBJ2-7, with 8 bases lining up with TRBD1. The specimen sequenced was blood. This receptor was obtained from a boy aged 2 to 10 in good health. CDR3 coding DNA: TGCAGCGGAGGCAGGGGGCTAGACGAGCAGTACTTC. Protein sequence: CSGGRGLDEQYF.